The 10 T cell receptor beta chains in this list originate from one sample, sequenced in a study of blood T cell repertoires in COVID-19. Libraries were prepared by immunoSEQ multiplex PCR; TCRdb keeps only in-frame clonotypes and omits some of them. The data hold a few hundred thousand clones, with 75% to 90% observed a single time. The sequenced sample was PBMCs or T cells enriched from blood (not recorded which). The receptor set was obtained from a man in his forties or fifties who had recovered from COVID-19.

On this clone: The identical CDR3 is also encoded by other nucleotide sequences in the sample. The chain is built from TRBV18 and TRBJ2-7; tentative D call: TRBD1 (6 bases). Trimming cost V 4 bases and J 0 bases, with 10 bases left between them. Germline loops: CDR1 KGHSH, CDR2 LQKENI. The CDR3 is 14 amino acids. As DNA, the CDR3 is TGTGCCAGCTCACACGACAGGAGCTCCTACGAGCAGTACTTC. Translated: CASSHDRSSYEQYF.

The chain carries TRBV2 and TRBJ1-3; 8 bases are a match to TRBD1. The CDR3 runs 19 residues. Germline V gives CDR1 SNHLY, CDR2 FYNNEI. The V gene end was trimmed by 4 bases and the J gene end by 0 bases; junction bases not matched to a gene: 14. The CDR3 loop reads CASSVVPMGQVISGNTIYF. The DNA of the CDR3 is TGTGCCAGCAGTGTAGTACCCATGGGACAGGTGATCTCTGGAAACACCATATATTTT.

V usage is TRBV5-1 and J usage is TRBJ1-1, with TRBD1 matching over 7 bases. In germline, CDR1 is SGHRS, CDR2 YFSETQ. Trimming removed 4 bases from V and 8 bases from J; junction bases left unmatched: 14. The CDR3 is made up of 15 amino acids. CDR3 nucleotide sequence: TGCGCCAGCAGCGAGAGGGGGCGTGGGGCAGACGAAGCTTTCTTT. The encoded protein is CASSERGRGADEAFF. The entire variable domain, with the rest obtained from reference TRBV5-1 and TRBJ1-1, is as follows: KAGVTQTPRYLIKTRGQQVTLSCSPISGHRSVSWYQQTPGQGLQFLFEYFSETQRNKGNFPGRFSGRQFSNSRSEMNVSTLELGDSALYLCASSERGRGADEAFFGQGTRLTVV.

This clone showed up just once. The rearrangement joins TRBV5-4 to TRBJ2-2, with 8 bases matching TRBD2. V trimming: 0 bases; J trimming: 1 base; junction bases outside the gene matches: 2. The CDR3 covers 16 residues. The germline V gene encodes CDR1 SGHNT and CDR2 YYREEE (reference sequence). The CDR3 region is CASSLEGLGNTGELFF. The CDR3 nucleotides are TGTGCCAGCAGCTTGGAGGGACTAGGGAACACCGGGGAGCTGTTTTTT.

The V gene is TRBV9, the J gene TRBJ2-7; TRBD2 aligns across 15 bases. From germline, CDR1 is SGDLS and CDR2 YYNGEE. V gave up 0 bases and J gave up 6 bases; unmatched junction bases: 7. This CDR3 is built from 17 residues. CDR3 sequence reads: CASSVAGTSGRIGEQYF. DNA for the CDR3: TGTGCCAGCAGCGTAGCCGGGACTAGCGGGAGGATAGGCGAGCAGTACTTC.

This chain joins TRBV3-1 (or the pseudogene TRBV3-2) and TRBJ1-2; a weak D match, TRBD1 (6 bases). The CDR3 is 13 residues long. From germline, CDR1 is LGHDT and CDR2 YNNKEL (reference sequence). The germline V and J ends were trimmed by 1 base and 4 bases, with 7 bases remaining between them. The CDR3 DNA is TGTGCCAGCAGCCAAGTACAGGGCTATGGCTACACCTTC. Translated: CASSQVQGYGYTF.

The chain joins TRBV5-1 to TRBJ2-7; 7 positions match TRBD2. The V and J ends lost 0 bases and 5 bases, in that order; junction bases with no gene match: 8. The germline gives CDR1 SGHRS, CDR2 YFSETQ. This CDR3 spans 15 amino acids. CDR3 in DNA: TGCGCCAGCAGCTTGGCCGGGGAGGGCCGTAACGAGCAGTACTTC. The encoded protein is CASSLAGEGRNEQYF.

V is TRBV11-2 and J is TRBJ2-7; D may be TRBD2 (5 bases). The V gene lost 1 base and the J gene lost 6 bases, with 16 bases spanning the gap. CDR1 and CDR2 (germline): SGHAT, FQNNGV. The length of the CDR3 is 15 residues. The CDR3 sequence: CASSLVRRGSGEQYF. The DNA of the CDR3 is TGTGCCAGCAGCTTAGTTCGGCGAGGGAGCGGCGAGCAGTACTTC.

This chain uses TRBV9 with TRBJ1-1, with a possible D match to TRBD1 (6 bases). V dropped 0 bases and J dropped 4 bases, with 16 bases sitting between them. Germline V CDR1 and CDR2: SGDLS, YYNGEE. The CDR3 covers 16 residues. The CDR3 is CASSVEAGVWGTEAFF. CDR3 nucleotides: TGTGCCAGCAGCGTAGAGGCAGGGGTGTGGGGCACTGAAGCTTTCTTT.

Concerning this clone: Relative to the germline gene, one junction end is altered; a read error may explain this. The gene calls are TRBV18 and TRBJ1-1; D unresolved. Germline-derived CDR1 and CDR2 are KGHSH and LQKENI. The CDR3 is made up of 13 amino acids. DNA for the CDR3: TGTGCCAGCTCACCGCCAAAGGGATGGGAGTCATATTTT. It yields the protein CASSPPKGWESYF.